The clone carrying this TCR beta chain has a handful of counts. Its antigen is undetermined. The sample belongs to a study of radiotherapy plus CTLA-4 blockade in lung cancer. The V gene's germline CDR1 is SGHRS and CDR2 YFSETQ. CDR3 length equals 12 residues. Between the trimmed V and J ends, which lost 4 bases and 3 bases, there was a span of 7 bases. Here immunoSEQ multiplex PCR was the method, and the copy in TCRdb shows in-frame clones only, minus some. Counted here are 35,000 to 50,000 clones, over 60% occurring once; the ten biggest clones make up approximately 23%. The study, taken as a whole, reports: Radiotherapy plus ipilimumab was followed by expansion in blood of tumor-derived TCR clones. It was early blood T cell clone dynamics, with interferon-beta, that reportedly best predicted response.

Treatment of patients with chemo-refractory metastatic non-small-cell lung cancer consisted of focal radiation plus CTLA-4 blockade with ipilimumab. The sequence derives from a human donor with non-small cell lung cancer who had a partial response to radiotherapy plus ipilimumab. The gene calls are TRBV5-1 and TRBJ1-1, with D unclear. The source material was peripheral blood, sampled from a patient treated with radiotherapy plus ipilimumab. The CDR3: CASSTGYTEAFF. Written as DNA, the CDR3 is TGCGCCAGCAGCACCGGGTACACTGAAGCTTTCTTT.